Below, one TCR beta chain is given with its context. Its cognate antigen is unknown. The record originates from a study of cytotoxic CD8 clonotypes in ibrutinib-treated CLL. The study, taken as a whole, reports: Clonality went up at ibrutinib response and then declined back toward baseline at progression. There were differences in sampling times between sustained-remission and progressing patients.

The repertoire was sequenced with immunoSEQ multiplex PCR; TCRdb's copy has only in-frame clones and lacks some. Of approximately 160,000 clones listed, 88% were seen once; the top ten hold approximately 3%. This CDR3 is 15 amino acids long. Germline values: CDR1 MDHEN, CDR2 SYDVKM. Trimming left V 6 bases short and J 2 bases short, with 15 bases between. The J gene is TRBJ2-3, the V gene TRBV28, with D unclear. Sequences were derived from PBMCs, sampled at disease progression, from a patient treated with ibrutinib. The origin of this receptor is a human donor with chronic lymphocytic leukemia. The CDR3: CASSSTGSLTDTQYF. Written as DNA, the CDR3 is TGTGCCAGCAGCTCTACCGGGTCGCTCACAGATACGCAGTATTTT.